This T cell receptor (beta chain) originates from a study of control samples from healthy donors and cancer patients (TCRdb year 2020). As regards this clone: Its recognized antigen is unknown. Base-call qualities are not available, and no considerably larger clone is one nucleotide away.

Library preparation employed the immunoSEQ multiplex PCR assay. TCRdb retrieved this table from immuneACCESS and kept in-frame rearrangements only. Not all clones are present; in checked studies, unresolved V genes account for under half, and no reason is known for the remainder. In this sample the table shows around 94,000 clones, around 87% of which occur a single time. The ten largest clones represent 1.3% of the sample. The sequenced material came from blood. The TCR was taken from a woman aged 45-65 years in good health.

The CDR3 region: CASSRGRDSDTYNSPLHF. The DNA sequence follows: TGTGCCAGCAGCAGAGGTCGGGACAGCGATACCTATAATTCACCCCTCCACTTT. The chain couples TRBV21-1 to TRBJ1-6; the D call TRBD1 from the table was never checked on the DNA. TRBV21-1 is a pseudogene segment. The CDR3 starts with the cysteine, ends with the phenylalanine, and has 18 residues. Only CDR3 DNA remains: 54 bases, in frame from the first base.